This entry is about one TCR beta chain. This clonotype was seen more than once but under ten times. Its antigen remains unidentified. Nothing much larger sits one base from this clone, and base qualities are not available. The junction carries 19 bases between V and J, which are trimmed by 2 bases and 5 bases respectively. The germline V gene specifies SNHLY as CDR1 and FYNNEI as CDR2. The CDR3 covers 17 residues, taking in both the cysteine and the phenylalanine. The sequence is cut down to CDR3 DNA, 51 bases in frame from base 1. The sample originates from a study of response to subunit inactivated influenza vaccine (dated by TCRdb to the late 2010s). About the study as a whole: Deep quantitative profiling of the T cell receptor repertoire was used in the study to follow responses to a trivalent subunit inactivated influenza vaccine.

The library was generated by RT-PCR. Sequenced using an Illumina HiSeq 2500. Clones were called with MiXCR by TCRdb after fastp trimmed the public reads at Q25, and only in-frame beta chains were retained. CDR3 protein sequences are deduplicated, and each keeps its most common genes and DNA. The sample yields 560,000 or so distinct CDR3 sequences; roughly 8.2% were counted once. The ten largest clones add up to 10% to 15% of the sample. The paper as a whole reports these results and caveats: It was suggested by the authors that each seasonal influenza vaccination may recruit only a limited number of new T cells.

This material consisted of PBMCs from blood, taken roughly 24 months after vaccination. This TCR was sampled from a man between 50 and 69 years old who received an inactivated influenza vaccine. Donor details come from another sample of the same person, matched by shared clones. The sequence joins TRBV2 to TRBJ2-1; TRBD2 is perhaps the D gene, given 7 matching bases. The base sequence is TGTGCCAGCAGTGAACTGGGGGGGGCGTCCGATCACAATGAGCAGTTCTTC. It codes for CASSELGGASDHNEQFF.